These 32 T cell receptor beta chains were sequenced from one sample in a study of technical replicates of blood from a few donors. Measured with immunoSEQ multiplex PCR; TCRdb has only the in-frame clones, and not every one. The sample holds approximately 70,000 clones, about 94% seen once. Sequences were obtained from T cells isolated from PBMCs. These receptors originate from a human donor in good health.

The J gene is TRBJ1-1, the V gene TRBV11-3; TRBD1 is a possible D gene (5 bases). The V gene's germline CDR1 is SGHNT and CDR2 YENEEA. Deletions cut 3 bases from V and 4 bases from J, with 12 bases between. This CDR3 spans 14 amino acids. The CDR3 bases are TGTGCCAGCAGCTTGGGCAGGGAAGGCACTGAAGCTTTCTTT. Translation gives CASSLGREGTEAFF.

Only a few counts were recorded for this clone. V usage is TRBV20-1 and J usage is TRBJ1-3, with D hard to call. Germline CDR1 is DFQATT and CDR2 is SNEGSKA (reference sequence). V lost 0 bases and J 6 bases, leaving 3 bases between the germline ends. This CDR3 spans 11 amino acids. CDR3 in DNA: TGCAGTGCTAGAGATATAAACACCATATATTTT. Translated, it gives CSARDINTIYF.

The DNA of the CDR3 is TGTGCCAGCAGTTTACGGGGATTTGAAGCTTTCTTT. This encodes CASSLRGFEAFF. The chain uses TRBV28 and TRBJ1-1; no reliable D call. Germline CDR1 and CDR2: MDHEN and SYDVKM. This CDR3 has 12 amino acids. V lost 2 bases and J lost 7, with 8 bases in between.

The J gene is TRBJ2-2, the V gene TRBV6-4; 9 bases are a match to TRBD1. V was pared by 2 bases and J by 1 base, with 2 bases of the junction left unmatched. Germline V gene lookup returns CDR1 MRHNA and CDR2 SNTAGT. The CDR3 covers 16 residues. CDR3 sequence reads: CASSDPGQGNTGELFF. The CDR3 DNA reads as TGTGCCAGCAGTGACCCGGGACAGGGGAACACCGGGGAGCTGTTTTTT.

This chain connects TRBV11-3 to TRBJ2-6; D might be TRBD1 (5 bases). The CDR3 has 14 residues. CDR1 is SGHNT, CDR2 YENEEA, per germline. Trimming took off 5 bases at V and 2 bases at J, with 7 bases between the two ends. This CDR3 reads CASSPTAGANVLTF. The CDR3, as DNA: TGTGCCAGCAGCCCGACAGCTGGGGCCAACGTCCTGACTTTC.

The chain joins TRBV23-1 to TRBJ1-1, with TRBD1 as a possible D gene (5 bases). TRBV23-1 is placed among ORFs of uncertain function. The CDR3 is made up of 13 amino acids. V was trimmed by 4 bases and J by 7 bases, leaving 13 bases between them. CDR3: CASSPRAQHEAFF. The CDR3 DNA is TGCGCCAGCAGTCCCAGGGCCCAACATGAAGCTTTCTTT.

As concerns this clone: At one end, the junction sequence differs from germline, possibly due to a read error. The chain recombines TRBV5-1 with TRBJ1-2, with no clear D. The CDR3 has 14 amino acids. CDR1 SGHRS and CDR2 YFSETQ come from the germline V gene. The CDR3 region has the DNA TGCGCCAGCACCTTGGCCGCGGATCGCTATGGCTACACCTTC. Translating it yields CASTLAADRYGYTF.

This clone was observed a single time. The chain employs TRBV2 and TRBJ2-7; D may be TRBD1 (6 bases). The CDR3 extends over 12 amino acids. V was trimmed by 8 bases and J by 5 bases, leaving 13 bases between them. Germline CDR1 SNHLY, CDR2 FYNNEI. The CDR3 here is CASLDRIHEQYF. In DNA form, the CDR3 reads TGTGCCAGCTTAGACAGGATCCACGAGCAGTACTTC.

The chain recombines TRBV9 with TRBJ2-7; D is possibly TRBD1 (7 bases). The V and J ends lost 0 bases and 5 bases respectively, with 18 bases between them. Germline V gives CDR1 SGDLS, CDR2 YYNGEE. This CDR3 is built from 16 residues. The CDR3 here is CASSVDGRGGWDEQYF. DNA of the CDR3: TGTGCCAGCAGCGTAGACGGGAGAGGGGGCTGGGACGAGCAGTACTTC.

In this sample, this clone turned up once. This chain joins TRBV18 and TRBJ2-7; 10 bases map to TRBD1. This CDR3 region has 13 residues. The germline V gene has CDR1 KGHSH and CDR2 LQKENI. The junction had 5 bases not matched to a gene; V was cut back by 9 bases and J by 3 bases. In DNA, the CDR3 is TGTGCCAGGTGCCGGACAGGGGGCTACGAGCAGTACTTC. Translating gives CARCRTGGYEQYF. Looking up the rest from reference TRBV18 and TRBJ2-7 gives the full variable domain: NAGVMQNPRHLVRRRGQEARLRCSPMKGHSHVYWYRQLPEEGLKFMVYLQKENIIDESGMPKERFSAEFPKEGPSILRIQQVVRGDSAAYFCARCRTGGYEQYFGPGTRLTVT.

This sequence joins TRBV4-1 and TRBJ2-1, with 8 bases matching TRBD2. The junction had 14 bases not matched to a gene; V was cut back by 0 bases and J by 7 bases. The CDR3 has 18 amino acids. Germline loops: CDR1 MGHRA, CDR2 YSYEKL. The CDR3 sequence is CASSQERAGAPGGNEQFF. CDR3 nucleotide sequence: TGCGCCAGCAGCCAAGAGCGAGCGGGAGCCCCCGGGGGGAATGAGCAGTTCTTC.

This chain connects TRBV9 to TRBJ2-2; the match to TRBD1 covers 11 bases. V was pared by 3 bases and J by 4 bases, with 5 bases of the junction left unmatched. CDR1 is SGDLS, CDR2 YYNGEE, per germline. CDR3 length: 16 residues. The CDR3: CASSGPGQGVTGELFF. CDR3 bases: TGTGCCAGCAGCGGCCCGGGACAGGGGGTCACCGGGGAGCTGTTTTTT.

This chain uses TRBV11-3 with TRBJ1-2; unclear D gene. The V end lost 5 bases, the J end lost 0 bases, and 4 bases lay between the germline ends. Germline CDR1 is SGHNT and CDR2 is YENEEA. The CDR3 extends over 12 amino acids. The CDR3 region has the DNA TGTGCCAGCAGCGCGCCTAACTATGGCTACACCTTC. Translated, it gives CASSAPNYGYTF.

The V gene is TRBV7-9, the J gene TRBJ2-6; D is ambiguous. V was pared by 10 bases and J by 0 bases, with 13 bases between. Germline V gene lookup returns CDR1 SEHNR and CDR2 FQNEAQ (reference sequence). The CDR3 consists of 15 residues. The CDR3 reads CANSRSLSGANVLTF. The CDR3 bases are TGTGCCAATAGTCGATCTCTCTCTGGGGCCAACGTCCTGACTTTC. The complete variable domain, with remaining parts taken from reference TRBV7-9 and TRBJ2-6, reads DTGVSQNPRHKITKRGQNVTFRCDPISEHNRLYWYRQTLGQGPEFLTYFQNEAQLEKSRLLSDRFSAERPKGSFSTLEIQRTEQGDSAMYLCANSRSLSGANVLTFGAGSRLTVL.

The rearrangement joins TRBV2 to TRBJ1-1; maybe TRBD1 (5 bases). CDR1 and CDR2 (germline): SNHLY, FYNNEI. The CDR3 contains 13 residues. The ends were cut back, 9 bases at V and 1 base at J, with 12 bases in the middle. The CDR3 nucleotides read TGTGCCAGTCCTTCGGGGGGGAACACTGAAGCTTTCTTT. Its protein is CASPSGGNTEAFF.

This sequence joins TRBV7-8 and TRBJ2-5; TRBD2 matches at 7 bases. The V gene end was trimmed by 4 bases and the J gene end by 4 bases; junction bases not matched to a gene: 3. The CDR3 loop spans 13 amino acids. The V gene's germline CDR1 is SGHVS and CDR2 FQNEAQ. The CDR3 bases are TGTGCCAGCAGCTCAGGGACTACAGAGACCCAGTACTTC. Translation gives CASSSGTTETQYF.

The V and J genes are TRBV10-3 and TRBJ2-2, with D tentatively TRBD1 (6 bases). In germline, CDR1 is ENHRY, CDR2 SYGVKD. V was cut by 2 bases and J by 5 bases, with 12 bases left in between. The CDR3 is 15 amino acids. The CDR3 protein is CAISETRTVTGELFF. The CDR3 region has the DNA TGTGCCATCAGTGAGACTAGGACAGTTACCGGGGAGCTGTTTTTT.

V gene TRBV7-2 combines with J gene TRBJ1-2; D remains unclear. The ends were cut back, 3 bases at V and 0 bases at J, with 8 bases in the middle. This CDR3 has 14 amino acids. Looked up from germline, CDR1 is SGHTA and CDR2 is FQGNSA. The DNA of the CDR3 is TGTGCCAGCAGCTTGGAGCACTCTAACTATGGCTACACCTTC. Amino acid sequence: CASSLEHSNYGYTF.

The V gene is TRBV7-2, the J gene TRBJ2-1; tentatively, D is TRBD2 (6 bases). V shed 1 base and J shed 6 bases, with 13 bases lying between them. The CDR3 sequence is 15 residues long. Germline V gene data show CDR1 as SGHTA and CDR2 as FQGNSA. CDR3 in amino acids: CASSLGLAMSNEQFF. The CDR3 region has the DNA TGTGCCAGCAGCTTAGGTCTAGCGATGAGCAATGAGCAGTTCTTC.

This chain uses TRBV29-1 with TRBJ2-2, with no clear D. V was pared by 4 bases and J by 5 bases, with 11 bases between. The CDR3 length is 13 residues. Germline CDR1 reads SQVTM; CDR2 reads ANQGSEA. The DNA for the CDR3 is TGCAGCGTTGGATCTGGGCAAACCGGGGAGCTGTTTTTT. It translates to CSVGSGQTGELFF.

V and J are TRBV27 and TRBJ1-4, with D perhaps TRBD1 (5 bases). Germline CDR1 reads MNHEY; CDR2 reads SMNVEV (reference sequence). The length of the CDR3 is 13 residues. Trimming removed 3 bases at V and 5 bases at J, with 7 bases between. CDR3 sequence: CASSFSGNEKLFF. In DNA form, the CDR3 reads TGTGCCAGCAGTTTTTCAGGGAATGAAAAACTGTTTTTT.

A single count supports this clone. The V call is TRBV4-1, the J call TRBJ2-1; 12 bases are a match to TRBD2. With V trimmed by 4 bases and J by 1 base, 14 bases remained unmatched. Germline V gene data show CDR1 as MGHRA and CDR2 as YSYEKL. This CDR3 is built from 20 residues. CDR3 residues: CASSPLAGTSGLLSYNEQFF. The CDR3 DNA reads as TGCGCCAGCAGCCCCCTCGCAGGGACTAGCGGGCTTCTGTCCTACAATGAGCAGTTCTTC.

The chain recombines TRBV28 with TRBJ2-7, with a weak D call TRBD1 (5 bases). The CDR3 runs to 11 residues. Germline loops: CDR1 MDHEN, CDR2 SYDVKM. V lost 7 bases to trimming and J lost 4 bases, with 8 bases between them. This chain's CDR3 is CASTGAYEQYF. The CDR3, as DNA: TGTGCCAGCACTGGGGCGTACGAGCAGTACTTC.

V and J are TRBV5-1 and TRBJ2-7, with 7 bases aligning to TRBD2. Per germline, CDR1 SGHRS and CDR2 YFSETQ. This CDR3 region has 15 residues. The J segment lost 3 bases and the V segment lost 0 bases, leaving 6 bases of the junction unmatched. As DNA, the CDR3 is TGCGCCAGCAGCTTGGGCCTAGCGGTAATCTACGAGCAGTACTTC. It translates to CASSLGLAVIYEQYF.

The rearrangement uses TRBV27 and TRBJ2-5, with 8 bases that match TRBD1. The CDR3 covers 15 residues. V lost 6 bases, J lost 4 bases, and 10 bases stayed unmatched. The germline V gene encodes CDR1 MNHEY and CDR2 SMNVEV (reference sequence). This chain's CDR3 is CASSGQGEGRETQYF. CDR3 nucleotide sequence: TGTGCCAGCAGCGGACAGGGAGAGGGTCGAGAGACCCAGTACTTC.

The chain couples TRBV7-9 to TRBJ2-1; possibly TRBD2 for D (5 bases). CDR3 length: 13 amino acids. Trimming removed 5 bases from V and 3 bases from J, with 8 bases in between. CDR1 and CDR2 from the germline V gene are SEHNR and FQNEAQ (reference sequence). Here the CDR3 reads CASSPGSYNEQFF. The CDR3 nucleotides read TGTGCCAGCAGCCCGGGGAGCTACAATGAGCAGTTCTTC.

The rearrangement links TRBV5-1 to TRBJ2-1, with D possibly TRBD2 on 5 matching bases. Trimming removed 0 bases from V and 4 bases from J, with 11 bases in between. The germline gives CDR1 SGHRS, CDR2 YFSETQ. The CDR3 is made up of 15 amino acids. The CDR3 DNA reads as TGCGCCAGCAGCTTGGACAGCGGACTTTACAATGAGCAGTTCTTC. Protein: CASSLDSGLYNEQFF.

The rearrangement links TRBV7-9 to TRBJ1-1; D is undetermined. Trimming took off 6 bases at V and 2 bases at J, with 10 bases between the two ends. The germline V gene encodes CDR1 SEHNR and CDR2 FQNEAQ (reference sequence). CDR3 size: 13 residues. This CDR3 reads CASSPVRNTEAFF. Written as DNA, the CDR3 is TGTGCCAGCAGTCCAGTCAGAAACACTGAAGCTTTCTTT.

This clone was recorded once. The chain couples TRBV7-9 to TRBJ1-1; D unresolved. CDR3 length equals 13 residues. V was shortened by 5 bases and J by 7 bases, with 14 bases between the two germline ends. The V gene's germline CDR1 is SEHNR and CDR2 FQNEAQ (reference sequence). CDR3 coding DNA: TGTGCCAGCAGCGTCTTCGTGACATTTGAAGCTTTCTTT. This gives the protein CASSVFVTFEAFF.

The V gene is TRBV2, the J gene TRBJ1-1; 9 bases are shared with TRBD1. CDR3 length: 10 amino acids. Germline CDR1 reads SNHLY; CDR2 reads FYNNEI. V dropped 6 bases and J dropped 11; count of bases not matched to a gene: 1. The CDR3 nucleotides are TGTGCCAGCAGACAGGGGGCGGCTTTCTTT. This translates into CASRQGAAFF.

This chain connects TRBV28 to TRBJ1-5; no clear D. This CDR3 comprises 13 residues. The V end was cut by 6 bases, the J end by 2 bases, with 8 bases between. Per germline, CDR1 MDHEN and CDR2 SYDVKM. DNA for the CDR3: TGTGCCAGCAGATCAGGCGGCAATCAGCCCCAGCATTTT. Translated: CASRSGGNQPQHF.

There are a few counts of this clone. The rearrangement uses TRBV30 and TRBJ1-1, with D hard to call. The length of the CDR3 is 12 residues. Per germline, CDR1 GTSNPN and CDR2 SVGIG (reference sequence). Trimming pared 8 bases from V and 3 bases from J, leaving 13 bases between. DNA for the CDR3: TGTGCCCTTCTTCGACTTTACACTGAAGCTTTCTTT. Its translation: CALLRLYTEAFF.